Listed below are T cell receptor beta chains from one sample, sequenced in a study of control samples from healthy donors and cancer patients. Here immunoSEQ multiplex PCR was the method, and the copy in TCRdb shows in-frame clones only, minus some. The sample consists of some 200,000 clones, 85% to 95% of them appearing once. The material sequenced was blood. The receptors come from a man aged 50 or older in good health. Each CDR3 is given with its conserved first and last residue. Size values are once, few and many counts, or a class for expanded clones, and some rows have none.

clone_size: .
j_call: TRBJ2-1
v_call: TRBV2
cdr3_aa: CASTSRGPYNEQFF

clone_size: .
j_call: TRBJ2-3
v_call: TRBV30
cdr3_aa: CAWSEDTQYF

clone_size: .
j_call: TRBJ2-3
v_call: TRBV3-1/TRBV3-2
cdr3_aa: CASSLRGQGATDTQYF

clone_size: .
j_call: TRBJ1-3
v_call: TRBV7-9
cdr3_aa: CASSLLTGGTGNTIYF

clone_size: .
j_call: TRBJ2-2
v_call: TRBV28
cdr3_aa: CASSLWSQTTGELFF

clone_size: .
j_call: TRBJ2-4
v_call: TRBV6-6
cdr3_aa: CASRPGQKLAKNIQYF

clone_size: .
j_call: TRBJ1-3
v_call: TRBV5-1
cdr3_aa: CASSAGLSSGNTIYF

clone_size: .
j_call: TRBJ2-7
v_call: TRBV18
cdr3_aa: CASSPDRAYEQYF

clone_size: .
j_call: TRBJ1-2
v_call: TRBV28
cdr3_aa: CASRYTSGRANYGYTF

clone_size: .
j_call: TRBJ1-2
v_call: TRBV2
cdr3_aa: CASSEIVQGGGYTF

clone_size: .
j_call: TRBJ1-4
v_call: TRBV18
cdr3_aa: CASSLFQGPNEKLFF

clone_size: .
j_call: TRBJ1-2
v_call: TRBV19
cdr3_aa: CASTRWDTYYGYTF

clone_size: once
j_call: TRBJ1-2
v_call: TRBV3-1/TRBV3-2
cdr3_aa: CASSQDGTGTYGYTF

clone_size: .
j_call: TRBJ1-6
v_call: TRBV6-5
cdr3_aa: CASSPDPAGSPLHF

clone_size: .
j_call: TRBJ1-6
v_call: TRBV28
cdr3_aa: CASSSRSQSPLHF

clone_size: .
j_call: TRBJ1-1
v_call: TRBV5-1
cdr3_aa: CASSLGQGAFTEAFF

clone_size: once
j_call: TRBJ1-4
v_call: TRBV11-2
cdr3_aa: CASSRRTGTREKLFF

clone_size: .
j_call: TRBJ1-3
v_call: TRBV11-2
cdr3_aa: CASSSPGGISGNTIYF

clone_size: .
j_call: TRBJ1-4
v_call: TRBV28
cdr3_aa: CASSSRGREKLFF

clone_size: .
j_call: TRBJ1-2
v_call: TRBV5-1
cdr3_aa: CASSPSGSFPLYTF

clone_size: .
j_call: TRBJ1-2
v_call: TRBV28
cdr3_aa: CASGDIRRGYTF

clone_size: .
j_call: TRBJ1-6
v_call: TRBV19
cdr3_aa: CASRRGDSPLHF

clone_size: .
j_call: TRBJ1-5
v_call: TRBV29-1
cdr3_aa: CSVEFGTGAQPQHF

clone_size: .
j_call: TRBJ2-2
v_call: TRBV19
cdr3_aa: CASSVGTSRAGELFF

clone_size: .
j_call: TRBJ1-5
v_call: TRBV12-3/TRBV12-4
cdr3_aa: CASRGGSNQPQHF

clone_size: .
j_call: TRBJ1-2
v_call: TRBV5-6
cdr3_aa: CASSDLGERVSRGYTF

clone_size: .
j_call: TRBJ1-2
v_call: TRBV5-6
cdr3_aa: CASSYYRGTTGYTF

clone_size: .
j_call: TRBJ2-3
v_call: TRBV6-2/TRBV6-3
cdr3_aa: CATSGDHTDTQYF

clone_size: .
j_call: TRBJ2-3
v_call: TRBV19
cdr3_aa: CASSPRRAGGGDTQYF

clone_size: .
j_call: TRBJ2-2
v_call: TRBV5-6
cdr3_aa: CASSQTVNTGELFF

clone_size: .
j_call: TRBJ1-2
v_call: TRBV7-9
cdr3_aa: CASSLAGTNYGYTF

clone_size: .
j_call: TRBJ1-5
v_call: TRBV7-9
cdr3_aa: CASSLDGNQPQHF

clone_size: .
j_call: TRBJ1-5
v_call: TRBV6-1
cdr3_aa: CASSEYRASNQPQHF

clone_size: once
j_call: TRBJ2-7
v_call: TRBV5-1
cdr3_aa: CASSLVLGYEQYF

clone_size: .
j_call: TRBJ1-3
v_call: TRBV5-1
cdr3_aa: CASSWGTGYGNTIYF

clone_size: .
j_call: TRBJ2-7
v_call: TRBV28
cdr3_aa: CASSLTGDDPYEQYF

clone_size: .
j_call: TRBJ2-3
v_call: TRBV28
cdr3_aa: CASTPPSRSTDTQYF

clone_size: few
j_call: TRBJ2-5
v_call: TRBV19
cdr3_aa: CASSISVRRQETQYF

clone_size: .
j_call: TRBJ1-3
v_call: TRBV28
cdr3_aa: CASSRVRGPGNTIYF

clone_size: .
j_call: TRBJ1-4
v_call: TRBV4-2
cdr3_aa: CASSQERNEKLFF

clone_size: .
j_call: TRBJ1-2
v_call: TRBV10-3
cdr3_aa: CAISNPSIYGYTF

clone_size: .
j_call: TRBJ2-2
v_call: TRBV9
cdr3_aa: CASSVMAGQLTGELFF

clone_size: once
j_call: TRBJ1-3
v_call: TRBV5-1
cdr3_aa: CASSPGSGISGNTIYF

clone_size: once
j_call: TRBJ1-2
v_call: TRBV6-5
cdr3_aa: CASSYRANYGYTF

clone_size: .
j_call: TRBJ1-2
v_call: TRBV3-1/TRBV3-2
cdr3_aa: CASSQVDRPNYGYTF

clone_size: once
j_call: TRBJ1-5
v_call: TRBV4-1
cdr3_aa: CASSQDTAGNSNQPQHF

clone_size: .
j_call: TRBJ2-2
v_call: TRBV4-2
cdr3_aa: CASSGMTDRSAGELFF

clone_size: .
j_call: TRBJ2-1
v_call: TRBV14
cdr3_aa: CASSLQTSGSYNEQFF